This record looks at one T cell receptor (beta chain) sequence and its context. The sample is drawn from a study of cytotoxic CD8 clonotypes in ibrutinib-treated CLL. The V gene lost 3 bases and the J gene lost 1 base, with 3 bases spanning the gap. CDR3 length: 13 residues. From germline, CDR1 is MNHNS and CDR2 SASEGT. Sequencing was designed to attain a depth spanning 1 in 200,000 to 1 in 1 million T cells. Produced via immunoSEQ multiplex PCR; TCRdb's table is partial and in-frame only. The repertoire holds around 130,000 clones, with around 84% as singletons. Source: PBMCs, taken after 24 months of ibrutinib treatment. The V gene is TRBV6-1, the J gene TRBJ2-2; D unresolved. This TCR was sampled from a human donor with chronic lymphocytic leukemia. The CDR3 region has the DNA TGTGCCAGCAGTGAGTTGAACACCGGGGAGCTGTTTTTT. It codes for CASSELNTGELFF.